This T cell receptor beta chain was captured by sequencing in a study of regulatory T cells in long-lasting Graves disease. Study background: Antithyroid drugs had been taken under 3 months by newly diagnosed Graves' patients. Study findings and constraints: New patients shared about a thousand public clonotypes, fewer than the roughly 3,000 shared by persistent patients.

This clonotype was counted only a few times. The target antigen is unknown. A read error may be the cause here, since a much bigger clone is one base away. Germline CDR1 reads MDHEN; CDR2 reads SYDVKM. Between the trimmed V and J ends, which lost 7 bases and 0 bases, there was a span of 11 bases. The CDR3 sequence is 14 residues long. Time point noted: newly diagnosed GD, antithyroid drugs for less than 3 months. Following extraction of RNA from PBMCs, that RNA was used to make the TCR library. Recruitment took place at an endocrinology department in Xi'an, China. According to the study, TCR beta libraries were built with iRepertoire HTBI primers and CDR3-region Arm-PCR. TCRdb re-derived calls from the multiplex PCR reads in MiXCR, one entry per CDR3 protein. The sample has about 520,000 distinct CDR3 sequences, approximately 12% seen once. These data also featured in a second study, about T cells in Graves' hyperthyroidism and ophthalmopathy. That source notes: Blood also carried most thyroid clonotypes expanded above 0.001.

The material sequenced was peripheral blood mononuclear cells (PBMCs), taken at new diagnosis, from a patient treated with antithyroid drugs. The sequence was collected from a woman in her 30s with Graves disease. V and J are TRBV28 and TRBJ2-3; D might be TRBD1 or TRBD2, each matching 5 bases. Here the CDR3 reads CASTHGGSTDTQYF. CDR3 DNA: TGTGCCAGCACCCATGGGGGTAGCACAGATACGCAGTATTTT.